A selection of T cell receptor beta chains follows, all from one sample in a study of T cell repertoires in cytomegalovirus infection. TCRdb reprocessed the reads via MiXCR and lists one record per CDR3 protein. The sample contains some 350,000 distinct CDR3 sequences, roughly 34% of which appear only once. These receptors lack a known antigen. The sequenced sample was cultured PBMCs, obtained from culture after CMV antigen stimulation. These receptors originate from a human donor in good health (CMV status not recorded). Some clones in this sample may be carry-over from other donors' samples. Each CDR3 is given with its conserved first and last residue. The order of the fields is V gene, clone size, J gene, D gene, CDR3 protein, CDR3 DNA. A D gene is named only where the DNA matches it firmly. Clone size is not always given. Where it is, it says once, few, many or a class for expanded clones.

V gene: TRBV12-5; clone size: few; J gene: TRBJ1-5; D gene: -; CDR3 protein: CASASPPGQPQHF; CDR3 DNA: TGTGCTAGTGCTTCCCCTCCGGGCCAGCCCCAGCATTTT
V gene: TRBV19; clone size: -; J gene: TRBJ2-3; D gene: TRBD2; CDR3 protein: CASSIGILAGDTQYF; CDR3 DNA: TGTGCCAGTAGTATAGGGATCCTAGCGGGCGATACGCAGTATTTT
V gene: TRBV7-2; clone size: many; J gene: TRBJ2-1; D gene: TRBD2; CDR3 protein: CASSLGWEAGVGEQFF; CDR3 DNA: TGTGCCAGCAGCTTAGGGTGGGAAGCGGGAGTAGGCGAGCAGTTCTTC
V gene: TRBV28; clone size: -; J gene: TRBJ1-1; D gene: -; CDR3 protein: CASGTYSNTEAFF; CDR3 DNA: TGTGCCAGCGGAACCTACAGCAACACTGAAGCTTTCTTT
V gene: TRBV2; clone size: few; J gene: TRBJ1-1; D gene: TRBD1; CDR3 protein: CASRSTGGRDTEAFF; CDR3 DNA: TGTGCCAGCAGGTCGACAGGGGGCAGGGACACTGAAGCTTTCTTT
V gene: TRBV27; clone size: -; J gene: TRBJ2-3; D gene: -; CDR3 protein: CASSFPSQIGTDTQYF; CDR3 DNA: TGTGCCAGCAGTTTCCCATCCCAGATAGGCACAGATACGCAGTATTTT
V gene: TRBV12-3/TRBV12-4; clone size: -; J gene: TRBJ1-6; D gene: -; CDR3 protein: CASSSAVSKSPLHF; CDR3 DNA: TGTGCCAGCAGTTCGGCAGTCTCTAAGTCACCCCTCCACTTT
V gene: TRBV4-1; clone size: -; J gene: TRBJ2-2; D gene: -; CDR3 protein: CASSQDGPGWYANTGELFF; CDR3 DNA: TGCGCCAGCAGCCAAGATGGGCCCGGATGGTACGCGAACACCGGGGAGCTGTTTTTT
V gene: TRBV20-1; clone size: -; J gene: TRBJ1-1; D gene: -; CDR3 protein: CSARDPIKNTEAFF; CDR3 DNA: TGCAGTGCTAGAGATCCGATAAAGAACACTGAAGCTTTCTTT
V gene: TRBV7-2; clone size: -; J gene: TRBJ2-5; D gene: -; CDR3 protein: CASSFGAGGETQYF; CDR3 DNA: TGTGCCAGCAGCTTCGGGGCAGGGGGGGAGACCCAGTACTTC
V gene: TRBV7-9; clone size: few; J gene: TRBJ2-5; D gene: TRBD2; CDR3 protein: CASSFLAGVKGQETQYF; CDR3 DNA: TGTGCCAGCAGCTTCCTAGCGGGAGTAAAGGGCCAAGAGACCCAGTACTTC
V gene: TRBV7-2; clone size: -; J gene: TRBJ2-1; D gene: -; CDR3 protein: CASSFYLDNEQFF; CDR3 DNA: TGTGCCAGCAGCTTCTACTTGGACAATGAGCAGTTCTTC
V gene: TRBV6-1; clone size: -; J gene: TRBJ2-3; D gene: -; CDR3 protein: CASSEALQGFSTDTQYF; CDR3 DNA: TGTGCCAGCAGTGAAGCGCTTCAGGGATTTAGCACAGATACGCAGTATTTT
V gene: TRBV7-2; clone size: -; J gene: TRBJ2-7; D gene: -; CDR3 protein: CASRVGGAYEQYF; CDR3 DNA: TGTGCCAGCAGAGTGGGAGGAGCCTACGAGCAGTACTTC
V gene: TRBV28; clone size: few; J gene: TRBJ2-1; D gene: TRBD2; CDR3 protein: CASRGTSGNNEQFF; CDR3 DNA: TGTGCCAGCAGGGGGACTAGCGGAAACAATGAGCAGTTCTTC
V gene: TRBV7-2; clone size: many; J gene: TRBJ2-6; D gene: -; CDR3 protein: CASSVLSSGANVLTF; CDR3 DNA: TGTGCCAGCAGCGTTCTGAGCTCTGGGGCCAACGTCCTGACTTTC
V gene: TRBV12-5; clone size: few; J gene: TRBJ2-5; D gene: -; CDR3 protein: CASGLGGDRETQYF; CDR3 DNA: TGTGCTAGTGGTTTAGGCGGGGATCGAGAGACCCAGTACTTC
V gene: TRBV27; clone size: few; J gene: TRBJ1-5; D gene: -; CDR3 protein: CASSFKVTGVVNQPQHF; CDR3 DNA: TGTGCCAGCAGTTTTAAAGTAACGGGGGTGGTTAATCAGCCCCAGCATTTT
V gene: TRBV10-3; clone size: -; J gene: TRBJ2-5; D gene: TRBD2; CDR3 protein: CAISGSGRAGETQYF; CDR3 DNA: TGTGCCATCAGTGGTAGCGGGAGGGCCGGCGAGACCCAGTACTTC
V gene: TRBV14; clone size: -; J gene: TRBJ1-1; D gene: -; CDR3 protein: CASSQGSFRMNTEAFF; CDR3 DNA: TGTGCCAGCAGCCAGGGCAGTTTCCGTATGAACACTGAAGCTTTCTTT
V gene: TRBV19; clone size: many; J gene: TRBJ1-4; D gene: -; CDR3 protein: CASSIGSSWGGEKLFF; CDR3 DNA: TGTGCCAGTAGTATAGGTTCGTCTTGGGGTGGTGAAAAACTGTTTTTT
V gene: TRBV29-1; clone size: few; J gene: TRBJ2-3; D gene: -; CDR3 protein: CSVPLGRKSTDTQYF; CDR3 DNA: TGCAGCGTACCCCTGGGGCGGAAAAGCACAGATACGCAGTATTTT
V gene: TRBV7-2; clone size: -; J gene: TRBJ1-2; D gene: -; CDR3 protein: CASSATFGGYGYTF; CDR3 DNA: TGTGCCAGCAGCGCGACGTTTGGGGGTTATGGCTACACCTTC
V gene: TRBV6-1; clone size: -; J gene: TRBJ1-5; D gene: TRBD1; CDR3 protein: CASRRQGANQPQHF; CDR3 DNA: TGTGCCAGCAGACGACAGGGGGCTAATCAGCCCCAGCATTTT
V gene: TRBV11-2; clone size: few; J gene: TRBJ2-1; D gene: TRBD2; CDR3 protein: CASSFSLAGGEQFF; CDR3 DNA: TGTGCCAGCAGCTTTTCCCTAGCGGGGGGTGAGCAGTTCTTC